Below are 28 T cell receptor beta chains sequenced from a single sample in a study of blood T cell repertoires in COVID-19 (dated by TCRdb to between 2020 and 2021). Receptor libraries were prepared by the immunoSEQ multiplex PCR assay. Entries here come from immuneACCESS through TCRdb and include only in-frame sequences with V and J called. Some clones fail to appear in such tables; in the studies checked, an unresolved V gene covers under half of the shortfall, and the cause of the remainder is unknown. The sample has about 160,000 clones on record, roughly 89% of them singletons. The ten largest clonotypes hold 3% to 4.5% of the sample. Material for sequencing was peripheral blood. The receptor source for this set is a woman aged 60-75 years who had recovered from COVID-19.

The genes are TRBV27 and TRBJ1-1; 9 bases map to TRBD1. CDR1 is MNHEY, CDR2 SMNVEV, per germline (reference sequence). The V gene end was trimmed by 5 bases and the J gene end by 3 bases; junction bases not matched to a gene: 7. This CDR3 is built from 15 residues. This CDR3 reads CASSPIRDRDTEAFF. CDR3 DNA sequence: TGTGCCAGCAGTCCTATCCGGGACAGGGACACTGAAGCTTTCTTT.

The chain carries TRBV27 and TRBJ2-5, with TRBD2 matching 12 bases. The CDR3 runs to 16 residues. Trimming cost V 0 bases and J 6 bases; bases outside gene matches: 5. Germline V gene lookup returns CDR1 MNHEY and CDR2 SMNVEV (reference sequence). DNA of the CDR3: TGTGCCAGCAGTTTATCGGCTAGCGGGGGGGTAAAGACCCAGTACTTC. Protein sequence: CASSLSASGGVKTQYF.

The chain recombines TRBV5-1 with TRBJ1-2; TRBD1 matches at 10 bases. With V trimmed by 2 bases and J by 6 bases, 7 bases remained unmatched. Per the germline V gene, CDR1 is SGHRS and CDR2 is YFSETQ. The CDR3 covers 15 residues. The CDR3 nucleotides are TGCGCCAGCAGCTTTGAGGGACAGGGGCGAGATGGCTACACCTTC. Translating it yields CASSFEGQGRDGYTF.

This chain connects TRBV6-5 to TRBJ1-1; D perhaps matches TRBD1 (5 bases). The CDR3 has 14 amino acids. V was pared by 0 bases and J by 5 bases, with 10 bases between. Germline V lookup: CDR1 MNHEY, CDR2 SVGAGI. The CDR3 DNA reads TGTGCCAGCAGTTACTCAGGGGTGGGGACTGAAGCTTTCTTT. It encodes CASSYSGVGTEAFF.

The chain links TRBV19 to TRBJ2-7, with TRBD2 matching over 8 bases. This CDR3 has 15 amino acids. The germline gives CDR1 LNHDA, CDR2 SQIVND (reference sequence). V lost 5 bases to trimming and J lost 4 bases; unmatched junction nucleotides: 10. For the CDR3, the DNA is TGTGCCAGTAGTTCGAGCATCAGCGGGGGATACGAGCAGTACTTC. Translated, it gives CASSSSISGGYEQYF.

The V and J genes are TRBV18 and TRBJ1-2; D gene ambiguous. Germline assignment: CDR1 KGHSH and CDR2 LQKENI. Trimming cost V 2 bases and J 7 bases, with 17 bases left between them. There are 15 residues in the CDR3. CDR3 in amino acids: CASSPIKGLGSGYTF. Here the CDR3 DNA reads TGTGCCAGCTCACCAATCAAAGGGCTCGGGAGTGGCTACACCTTC.

The chain has TRBV2 and TRBJ2-3; weak D call: TRBD2 (6 bases). Trimming took 0 bases from V and 2 from J, leaving 9 bases between them. Germline assignment: CDR1 SNHLY and CDR2 FYNNEI. This CDR3 contains 15 residues. The CDR3 reads CASSEAGGPTDTQYF. CDR3 coding DNA: TGTGCCAGCAGTGAAGCGGGGGGTCCCACAGATACGCAGTATTTT.

The DNA of the CDR3 is TGTGCCAGCAGTGACCTGGGCAAATCGGGGGCTTTCTTT. It yields the protein CASSDLGKSGAFF. The chain employs TRBV28 and TRBJ1-1; D unresolved. V was clipped by 5 bases and J by 11 bases, with 18 bases between them. Germline CDR1 is MDHEN and CDR2 is SYDVKM. This CDR3 comprises 13 residues.

This chain connects TRBV28 to TRBJ2-5; 10 bases agree with TRBD2. J lost 5 bases, V lost 2 bases, and 2 bases had no gene match. Germline CDR1 reads MDHEN; CDR2 reads SYDVKM. The CDR3 has 14 residues. For the CDR3, the DNA is TGTGCCAGCAGTTTAAGCGGGGGGGCTGAGACCCAGTACTTC. Translating gives CASSLSGGAETQYF.

This chain links TRBV9 with TRBJ2-3; D is perhaps TRBD2 (6 bases). V was pared by 2 bases and J by 1 base, with 11 bases between. This CDR3 is 15 amino acids long. Germline V gene sequence: CDR1 SGDLS, CDR2 YYNGEE. The CDR3 here is CASSVRSGGTDTQYF. Here the CDR3 DNA reads TGTGCCAGCAGCGTGAGGTCGGGGGGCACAGATACGCAGTATTTT.

This sequence joins TRBV7-9 and TRBJ1-1; tentative D call: TRBD1 (6 bases). The CDR3 length is 14 residues. Trimming removed 6 bases at V and 1 base at J, with 12 bases between. Germline V gene sequence: CDR1 SEHNR, CDR2 FQNEAQ (reference sequence). The CDR3 loop is CASRSRTENTEAFF. CDR3 nucleotides: TGTGCCAGCAGGTCCCGGACAGAGAACACTGAAGCTTTCTTT.

The chain uses TRBV5-1 and TRBJ2-5; perhaps TRBD1 as D (7 bases). CDR3 length equals 14 residues. The germline CDR1 and CDR2 sequences are SGHRS and YFSETQ. Trimming left V 4 bases short and J 2 bases short, with 12 bases between. CDR3 in DNA: TGCGCCAGCAGCACACAGGGGACTCAAGAGACCCAGTACTTC. Amino acid sequence: CASSTQGTQETQYF.

This clone was seen many times. The chain combines TRBV28 with TRBJ1-2, with a possible D match to TRBD1 (6 bases). Trimming took 3 bases from V and 2 from J, leaving 19 bases between them. There are 17 residues in the CDR3. CDR1 and CDR2 from the germline V gene are MDHEN and SYDVKM. In DNA, the CDR3 is TGTGCCAGCAGTTTTCGGTTCGTAGGACAGCTCAACTATGGCTACACCTTC. Translation: CASSFRFVGQLNYGYTF.

The chain is built from TRBV19 and TRBJ2-2; 10 bases line up with TRBD1. The CDR3 has 16 residues. The germline V gene encodes CDR1 LNHDA and CDR2 SQIVND (reference sequence). Germline trimming cut 7 bases from V and 3 bases from J; bases unmatched to any gene: 8. CDR3 sequence: CASNLRDRGYTGELFF. The CDR3 DNA is TGTGCCAGTAATCTCCGGGACAGGGGTTACACCGGGGAGCTGTTTTTT.

This sequence joins TRBV6-4 and TRBJ1-4, with D uncertain. Germline CDR1 is MRHNA and CDR2 is SNTAGT. The CDR3 totals 16 residues. V lost 3 bases and J 4 bases, leaving 15 bases between the germline ends. CDR3 loop: CASSECLYPFNEKLFF. The CDR3 DNA reads TGTGCCAGCAGTGAATGCCTATATCCCTTTAATGAAAAACTGTTTTTT.

The chain uses TRBV5-5 and TRBJ1-6, with TRBD1 matching over 10 bases. CDR1 and CDR2 (germline): SGHKS, YYEKEE (reference sequence). The CDR3 loop spans 15 amino acids. The ends lost 4 bases at V and 9 bases at J; junction bases unmatched: 7. CDR3: CASSLSGTGASPLHF. The CDR3 bases are TGTGCCAGCAGCCTATCCGGGACAGGGGCTTCACCCCTCCACTTT. Drawing the rest from reference TRBV5-5 and TRBJ1-6, the complete variable domain is DAGVTQSPTHLIKTRGQQVTLRCSPISGHKSVSWYQQVLGQGPQFIFQYYEKEERGRGNFPDRFSARQFPNYSSELNVNALLLGDSALYLCASSLSGTGASPLHFGNGTRLTVT.

V gene TRBV19 combines with J gene TRBJ2-2; D possibly corresponds to TRBD1 (6 bases). Trimming shortened V by 4 bases and J by 3 bases, and 12 bases separated the two germline ends. This CDR3 contains 15 residues. Per the germline V gene, CDR1 is LNHDA and CDR2 is SQIVND (reference sequence). CDR3 loop: CASSKVDSDTGELFF. DNA of the CDR3: TGTGCCAGTAGTAAGGTGGACAGTGACACCGGGGAGCTGTTTTTT. The full variable domain, its missing parts supplied by reference TRBV19 and TRBJ2-2, is DGGITQSPKYLFRKEGQNVTLSCEQNLNHDAMYWYRQDPGQGLRLIYYSQIVNDFQKGDIAEGYSVSREKKESFPLTVTSAQKNPTAFYLCASSKVDSDTGELFFGEGSRLTVL.

V usage is TRBV6-5 and J usage is TRBJ1-1; 7 bases line up with TRBD1. Germline-derived CDR1 and CDR2 are MNHEY and SVGAGI. Trimming removed 0 bases from V and 0 bases from J; junction bases left unmatched: 1. This CDR3 is built from 15 residues. The CDR3 DNA reads as TGTGCCAGCAGTTACTCGGGACAGATGAACACTGAAGCTTTCTTT. The encoded protein is CASSYSGQMNTEAFF.

The V call is TRBV3-1 (or the pseudogene TRBV3-2), the J call TRBJ2-3; D gene uncertain. V was clipped by 4 bases and J by 0 bases, with 2 bases between them. Germline V gene lookup returns CDR1 LGHDT and CDR2 YNNKEL (reference sequence). The CDR3 totals 12 residues. CDR3 sequence (DNA): TGTGCCAGCAGCCCTAGCACAGATACGCAGTATTTT. The encoded protein is CASSPSTDTQYF.

CDR3 in DNA: TGCGCCAGCAGCTTGACAGGGGGGGAAAAACTGTTTTTT. Translating it yields CASSLTGGEKLFF. This rearrangement joins TRBV5-1 to TRBJ1-4, with 8 bases aligning to TRBD1. The V gene end was trimmed by 1 base and the J gene end by 8 bases; junction bases not matched to a gene: 1. This CDR3 is built from 13 residues. Germline values: CDR1 SGHRS, CDR2 YFSETQ.

V gene TRBV9 combines with J gene TRBJ2-5; TRBD2 matches at 7 bases. V shed 0 bases and J 1 base; nucleotides not matched to a gene: 3. The CDR3 loop spans 15 amino acids. Germline V lookup: CDR1 SGDLS, CDR2 YYNGEE. CDR3 amino acids: CASSVAGGIQETQYF. For the CDR3, the DNA is TGTGCCAGCAGCGTAGCGGGGGGTATCCAAGAGACCCAGTACTTC.

The chain combines TRBV19 with TRBJ1-1; a possible D gene is TRBD1 (5 bases). Germline V gene data show CDR1 as LNHDA and CDR2 as SQIVND (reference sequence). Trimming cost V 3 bases and J 1 base, with 12 bases left between them. The CDR3 sequence is 15 residues long. In DNA form, the CDR3 reads TGTGCCAGTAGTATCCAAGGGGCGTCGAACACTGAAGCTTTCTTT. Translating gives CASSIQGASNTEAFF.

This clone was seen only a few times. This sequence joins TRBV2 and TRBJ1-2; TRBD1 matches 7 bases. The CDR3 totals 15 residues. The germline gives CDR1 SNHLY, CDR2 FYNNEI. V was clipped by 6 bases and J by 7 bases; unmatched bases: 14. The CDR3 sequence is CASRAGTALSGGYTF. The CDR3 nucleotides read TGTGCCAGCAGGGCAGGGACAGCCTTATCAGGTGGCTACACCTTC.

The chain couples TRBV6-5 to TRBJ2-3, with 8 nucleotides matching TRBD2. Trimming at V came to 2 bases and at J to 6 bases, leaving 10 bases not matched to a gene. The CDR3 spans 16 residues. Germline lookup yields CDR1 MNHEY and CDR2 SVGAGI. The CDR3 spells CASSYVVQTSEDTQYF. In nucleotides, the CDR3 is TGTGCCAGCAGTTACGTAGTCCAGACTAGCGAGGATACGCAGTATTTT.

The chain joins TRBV18 to TRBJ2-7; D gene unclear. The V and J ends lost 2 bases and 7 bases respectively, with 15 bases between them. Germline loops: CDR1 KGHSH, CDR2 LQKENI. There are 14 residues in the CDR3. This chain's CDR3 is CASSPSQATSEQYF. The CDR3 DNA reads TGTGCCAGCTCACCAAGCCAGGCAACCTCGGAGCAGTACTTC.

A few counts support this clone. The chain links TRBV7-8 to TRBJ2-1; 11 bases align to TRBD2. The V segment lost 1 base and the J segment 5 bases; nucleotides outside the gene matches: 10. The CDR3 contains 18 residues. CDR1 is SGHVS, CDR2 FQNEAQ, per germline. CDR3 coding DNA: TGTGCCAGCAGCTTAGGTGCTCTAGCGGGGGGCCGAGACAATGAGCAGTTCTTC. Translation gives CASSLGALAGGRDNEQFF.

The J gene is TRBJ2-2, the V gene TRBV18, with a possible D match to TRBD2 (5 bases). V lost 0 bases to trimming and J lost 1 base, with 21 bases between them. The CDR3 loop spans 20 amino acids. Germline V gene lookup returns CDR1 KGHSH and CDR2 LQKENI. CDR3 residues: CASSPPNYPRTSRNTGELFF. The DNA for the CDR3 is TGTGCCAGCTCACCACCAAATTATCCTAGGACTTCTCGGAACACCGGGGAGCTGTTTTTT.

Points on this clone: A junction end diverges from the germline sequence, so it may reflect a read error. The J gene is TRBJ1-1, the V gene TRBV18; the D gene is possibly TRBD1 (5 bases). CDR1 KGHSH and CDR2 LQKENI come from the germline V gene. The CDR3 runs 15 residues. The CDR3 DNA reads as TGTGCCAGCTCTGGCCTCCAATTCGCGGACACGGAAGCTTTCTTT. Its translation: CASSGLQFADTEAFF.